The clone carrying this T cell receptor (beta chain) occurred many times. The target antigen is unknown. TCR beta VDJ combinations and CDR3 sequences were profiled from genomic DNA. TCRdb reprocessed the reads with MiXCR, giving one entry per CDR3 protein. The sample holds 200,000 or so distinct CDR3 sequences, roughly half seen once. Individuals selected for sequencing had exhibited CD8+CD57+ cell expansion on flow cytometry. The sample is drawn from a study of CD8+CD57+ T cells in acquired aplastic anemia. General observations from the study: Patients and controls turned out to have approximately 29 CD8+ CDR3 sequences in common.

V lost 4 bases and J lost 0; bases outside the gene matches: 5. CDR3 length: 15 residues. Per germline, CDR1 SGDLS and CDR2 YYNGEE. This TCR was sampled from a human donor with aplastic anemia. The chain combines TRBV9 with TRBJ2-7; TRBD1 agrees at 9 bases. The sequencing input was sorted CD4+, CD8+, or CD8+CD57+ T cells (not recorded which) from PBMCs. CDR3: CASSPNRGPSYEQYF. The CDR3 DNA reads as TGTGCCAGCAGCCCCAACAGGGGGCCCTCCTACGAGCAGTACTTC.